The clone carrying this TCR beta chain has just a few counts. These data are taken from a study of blood T cell repertoires in COVID-19. Produced via immunoSEQ multiplex PCR; TCRdb's table is partial and in-frame only. The table shows hundreds of thousands of clones, with about 87% occurring only once. Seattle-derived patients entered the study during active infection and were followed longitudinally. Sequenced input: peripheral blood. The receptor was derived from a woman aged 65 to 85 with COVID-19, enrolled during active disease.

CDR3 amino acids: CASSFDGEQFF. Written as DNA, the CDR3 is TGTGCCAGCAGCTTCGATGGCGAGCAGTTCTTC. The chain links TRBV5-4 to TRBJ2-1; D unresolved. Trimming shortened V by 2 bases and J by 10 bases, and 7 bases separated the two germline ends. Germline CDR1 SGHNT, CDR2 YYREEE (reference sequence). The CDR3 has 11 amino acids. The full variable domain, its missing parts supplied by reference TRBV5-4 and TRBJ2-1, is ETGVTQSPTHLIKTRGQQVTLRCSSQSGHNTVSWYQQALGQGPQFIFQYYREEENGRGNFPPRFSGLQFPNYSSELNVNALELDDSALYLCASSFDGEQFFGPGTRLTVL.